The 27 T cell receptor beta chains below were found in one sample sequenced in a study of beta chain features in type 1 diabetes. General observations from the study: Significant though moderate, a shortening of TCRB CDR3s appeared in all four CD4+ subsets of Type 1 diabetes patients.

No antigens are known for them. Expressed TCRB transcripts got sequenced, as all isolated RNA was reverse transcribed. Repertoires were generated with immunoSEQ multiplex PCR, while TCRdb's copy carries only in-frame clones and drops some. Of fewer than 16,000 clones listed, 70% to 80% are singletons. The sample comprised stem cell memory CD4+ T cells from blood. The receptors were sampled from a woman aged 18-29 years with type 1 diabetes.

The chain links TRBV5-1 to TRBJ2-5, with D maybe TRBD2 (5 bases). The ends were cut back, 4 bases at V and 5 bases at J, with 15 bases in the middle. This CDR3 contains 14 residues. Germline CDR1 SGHRS, CDR2 YFSETQ. The CDR3 is CASSGGPTGETQYF. Here the CDR3 DNA reads TGCGCCAGCAGCGGCGGACCGACGGGGGAGACCCAGTACTTC.

This clone came up a few times. V usage is TRBV6-5 and J usage is TRBJ2-2; maybe TRBD2 (5 bases). The CDR3 has 11 residues. V lost 6 bases and J lost 8, with 7 bases in between. CDR1 MNHEY and CDR2 SVGAGI come from the germline V gene. CDR3 nucleotide sequence: TGTGCCAGCAGCCCGGGGGGGGAGCTGTTTTTT. It translates to CASSPGGELFF.

The rearrangement joins TRBV7-9 to TRBJ2-2, with 11 bases that match TRBD1. This CDR3 has 16 residues. Germline CDR1 reads SEHNR; CDR2 reads FQNEAQ (reference sequence). V shed 3 bases and J 5 bases; nucleotides not matched to a gene: 5. CDR3 sequence (DNA): TGTGCCAGCAGCTTCTGGACAGGGGGCTGGACCGGGGAGCTGTTTTTT. It yields the protein CASSFWTGGWTGELFF. Drawing the rest from reference TRBV7-9 and TRBJ2-2, the complete variable domain is DTGVSQNPRHKITKRGQNVTFRCDPISEHNRLYWYRQTLGQGPEFLTYFQNEAQLEKSRLLSDRFSAERPKGSFSTLEIQRTEQGDSAMYLCASSFWTGGWTGELFFGEGSRLTVL.

This clone came up a few times. This chain joins TRBV7-2 and TRBJ2-3, with 13 bases matching TRBD2. Germline V gives CDR1 SGHTA, CDR2 FQGNSA. With V trimmed by 5 bases and J by 5 bases, 4 bases remained unmatched. The CDR3 is made up of 15 amino acids. The CDR3 sequence: CASSATSGRVDTQYF. For the CDR3, the DNA is TGTGCCAGCAGCGCTACTAGCGGGAGGGTAGATACGCAGTATTTT. The full variable domain, completed using reference TRBV7-2 and TRBJ2-3, is GAGVSQSPSNKVTEKGKDVELRCDPISGHTALYWYRQSLGQGLEFLIYFQGNSAPDKSGLPSDRFSAERTGGSVSTLTIQRTQQEDSAVYLCASSATSGRVDTQYFGPGTRLTVL.

This sequence joins TRBV6-1 and TRBJ2-7; maybe TRBD1 (6 bases). From germline, CDR1 is MNHNS and CDR2 SASEGT. The CDR3 is 15 residues long. Trimming cost V 8 bases and J 3 bases, with 20 bases left between them. For the CDR3, the DNA is TGTGCCAGCGTGGGTGGGTGGGGGCCTAACTACGAGCAGTACTTC. Its protein is CASVGGWGPNYEQYF.

The chain links TRBV7-9 to TRBJ2-7; D not certain. Deletions cut 3 bases from V and 2 bases from J, with 8 bases between. Germline-derived CDR1 and CDR2 are SEHNR and FQNEAQ (reference sequence). The CDR3 loop spans 13 amino acids. The DNA for the CDR3 is TGTGCCAGCAGCTTCGGGTTGACCTACGAGCAGTACTTC. Its protein product is CASSFGLTYEQYF.

V is TRBV7-9 and J is TRBJ2-1, with 8 nucleotides matching TRBD2. Unmatched junction bases numbered 10, after V lost 7 bases and J lost 5 bases. Germline-derived CDR1 and CDR2 are SEHNR and FQNEAQ (reference sequence). The CDR3 runs 15 residues. DNA of the CDR3: TGTGCCAGCAACCGCATGGGACTAGGGGACAATGAGCAGTTCTTC. This translates into CASNRMGLGDNEQFF. Full variable domain (rest looked up from reference TRBV7-9 and TRBJ2-1): DTGVSQNPRHKITKRGQNVTFRCDPISEHNRLYWYRQTLGQGPEFLTYFQNEAQLEKSRLLSDRFSAERPKGSFSTLEIQRTEQGDSAMYLCASNRMGLGDNEQFFGPGTRLTVL.

The rearrangement uses TRBV23-1 and TRBJ1-5; the D is unclear. TRBV23-1 is labeled an ORF, and its function is uncertain. The V gene lost 7 bases and the J gene lost 5 bases, with 15 bases spanning the gap. The CDR3 is 14 residues long. The chain's CDR3 is CASTSPLPDQPQHF. The DNA of the CDR3 is TGCGCCAGCACCTCTCCCCTTCCCGATCAGCCCCAGCATTTT.

This clone has just a few counts. V is TRBV5-6 and J is TRBJ1-5, with D unresolved. The CDR3 runs 14 residues. CDR1 is SGHDT and CDR2 is YYEEEE in the germline V gene. V was trimmed by 1 base and J by 7 bases, leaving 12 bases between them. The CDR3 DNA reads as TGTGCCAGCAGCTTGTTGACTTCGGAGCAGCCCCAGCATTTT. This sequence encodes CASSLLTSEQPQHF.

The genes are TRBV18 and TRBJ2-7; perhaps TRBD2 as D (6 bases). Trimming removed 2 bases at V and 6 bases at J, with 11 bases between. Germline V gene sequence: CDR1 KGHSH, CDR2 LQKENI. CDR3 length: 13 amino acids. The CDR3 here is CASSPGQGGEQYV. The DNA of the CDR3 is TGTGCCAGCTCACCAGGTCAGGGAGGCGAGCAGTACGTC.

The chain couples TRBV27 to TRBJ1-5; possibly TRBD1 for D (5 bases). V lost 4 bases to trimming and J lost 8 bases, with 9 bases between them. Germline V gives CDR1 MNHEY, CDR2 SMNVEV (reference sequence). The CDR3 is 12 amino acids. The DNA of the CDR3 is TGTGCCAGCAGTTCTTTAGGGGAGCCCCAGCATTTT. It translates to CASSSLGEPQHF.

This clone was counted once. At one boundary the junction diverges from the germline segment, which might be a read error. The J gene is TRBJ2-1, the V gene TRBV2, with 7 positions matching TRBD1. Germline CDR1 and CDR2: SNHLY and FYNNEI. This CDR3 spans 15 amino acids. CDR3 loop: CASREDREGWYEQFF. The CDR3 coding sequence is TGTGCCAGCAGAGAAGACAGGGAAGGTTGGTATGAGCAGTTCTTC.

A few counts support this clone. The chain has TRBV7-2 and TRBJ2-7; D possibly corresponds to TRBD1 (6 bases). This CDR3 is 15 amino acids long. The germline V gene has CDR1 SGHTA and CDR2 FQGNSA. Between the trimmed V and J ends, which lost 3 bases and 4 bases, there was a span of 16 bases. The DNA of the CDR3 is TGTGCCAGCAGCTTTACAGGGTATCTGCATTACGAGCAGTACTTC. It encodes CASSFTGYLHYEQYF.

The rearrangement links TRBV7-2 to TRBJ1-1; 8 bases map to TRBD1. Germline assignment: CDR1 SGHTA and CDR2 FQGNSA. There are 13 residues in the CDR3. V shed 5 bases, J shed 9 bases, and the junction held 8 bases outside the gene matches. This CDR3 reads CASSTQTGAKAFF. CDR3 in DNA: TGTGCCAGCAGCACTCAGACAGGGGCTAAAGCTTTCTTT.

The rearrangement uses TRBV6-5 and TRBJ1-5; possible D gene TRBD1, 6 bases. The CDR3 extends over 13 amino acids. Germline lookup yields CDR1 MNHEY and CDR2 SVGAGI. V was cut by 8 bases and J by 9 bases, with 17 bases left in between. CDR3 nucleotide sequence: TGTGCCAGCGCGACAGGACCCGGACGGCCCCAGCATTTT. Its translation is CASATGPGRPQHF.

In its sample, this clone was seen once. The chain uses TRBV7-8 and TRBJ1-5, with 8 bases aligning to TRBD1. This CDR3 has 17 amino acids. V shed 5 bases, J shed 6 bases, and the junction held 15 bases outside the gene matches. The germline V gene has CDR1 SGHVS and CDR2 FQNEAQ. This chain's CDR3 is CASSLKRTGQQGQPQHF. DNA for the CDR3: TGTGCCAGCAGCCTAAAAAGGACAGGGCAACAGGGTCAGCCCCAGCATTTT.

The chain employs TRBV19 and TRBJ2-1; maybe TRBD2 (7 bases). CDR3 length: 16 amino acids. Deletions cut 6 bases from V and 3 bases from J, with 18 bases between. From germline, CDR1 is LNHDA and CDR2 SQIVND (reference sequence). CDR3 sequence (DNA): TGTGCCAGTAGACCAACAGGGCGGGAGAACTACAATGAGCAGTTCTTC. The encoded protein is CASRPTGRENYNEQFF.

A single count supports this clone. V usage is TRBV6-6 and J usage is TRBJ1-5; D is perhaps TRBD1 (5 bases). V dropped 7 bases and J dropped 2 bases, with 18 bases sitting between them. CDR3 length: 16 residues. CDR1 and CDR2 (germline): MNHNY, SVGAGI (reference sequence). The DNA for the CDR3 is TGTGCCAGCACCCCCCGGGGGTCGGGAGGCAATCAGCCCCAGCATTTT. Translating gives CASTPRGSGGNQPQHF.

V is TRBV11-2 and J is TRBJ2-3; 11 bases are shared with TRBD2. V lost 1 base and J lost 2; bases outside the gene matches: 2. Germline V gene lookup returns CDR1 SGHAT and CDR2 FQNNGV. This CDR3 is built from 16 residues. The CDR3 protein is CASSLGLAGNTDTQYF. The CDR3, as DNA: TGTGCCAGCAGCTTAGGACTAGCGGGAAACACAGATACGCAGTATTTT.

This clone was picked up one time. The chain uses TRBV11-1 and TRBJ1-1; 7 bases align to TRBD1. CDR1 SGHAT and CDR2 FQDESV come from the germline V gene (reference sequence). The CDR3 has 15 amino acids. V gave up 5 bases and J gave up 3 bases; unmatched junction bases: 9. CDR3 region: CASSLLQGMDTEAFF. The CDR3 DNA reads TGTGCCAGCAGCCTTTTACAGGGGATGGACACTGAAGCTTTCTTT.

The rearrangement joins TRBV27 to TRBJ2-1, with 15 nucleotides matching TRBD2. V lost 7 bases and J lost 3; bases outside the gene matches: 16. The CDR3 has 20 amino acids. Germline V CDR1 and CDR2: MNHEY, SMNVEV (reference sequence). In DNA form, the CDR3 reads TGTGCCAGCACCACCACCGGGACTAGCGGGAGGCCGCTTTACTACAATGAGCAGTTCTTC. Protein product: CASTTTGTSGRPLYYNEQFF.

The rearrangement links TRBV10-3 to TRBJ2-2, with 9 bases aligning to TRBD2. Per the germline V gene, CDR1 is ENHRY and CDR2 is SYGVKD. The CDR3 has 18 residues. The junction had 9 bases not matched to a gene; V was cut back by 0 bases and J by 4 bases. The CDR3 DNA sequence: TGTGCCATCAGTGAGTCGCCAGCGGGGGGAGGTGGCACCGGGGAGCTGTTTTTT. Its translation: CAISESPAGGGGTGELFF.

J is TRBJ2-6 and V is TRBV5-1; tentatively, D is TRBD1 (5 bases). V shed 0 bases and J shed 2 bases, with 6 bases lying between them. CDR3 length: 15 amino acids. Germline values: CDR1 SGHRS, CDR2 YFSETQ. The CDR3 protein is CASSLEGAGANVLTF. The CDR3 DNA reads as TGCGCCAGCAGCTTGGAAGGGGCTGGGGCCAACGTCCTGACTTTC.

The V call is TRBV18, the J call TRBJ2-5; D is perhaps TRBD1 (5 bases). CDR1 and CDR2 from the germline V gene are KGHSH and LQKENI. The CDR3 is 13 residues long. Trimming took off 8 bases at V and 1 base at J, with 11 bases between the two ends. The DNA of the CDR3 is TGTGCCAGCACCCAGGGATTCCAAGAGACCCAGTACTTC. This encodes CASTQGFQETQYF.

The chain recombines TRBV28 with TRBJ2-7; TRBD1 matches 7 bases. CDR3 length: 15 amino acids. Germline values: CDR1 MDHEN, CDR2 SYDVKM. The V gene end was trimmed by 3 bases and the J gene end by 0 bases; junction bases not matched to a gene: 5. The DNA for the CDR3 is TGTGCCAGCAGTTTGGTGGGGACAGCCTCCTACGAGCAGTACTTC. This gives the protein CASSLVGTASYEQYF.

The chain employs TRBV5-4 and TRBJ2-7; 8 nucleotides line up with TRBD1. The CDR3 is made up of 16 amino acids. Germline V gene data show CDR1 as SGHNT and CDR2 as YYREEE (reference sequence). With V trimmed by 0 bases and J by 2 bases, 7 bases remained unmatched. The CDR3 nucleotides read TGTGCCAGCAGCTTGGGACCGGGGACAGGCACCTACGAGCAGTACTTC. Residues: CASSLGPGTGTYEQYF. The variable domain in full, completed from reference TRBV5-4 and TRBJ2-7, reads ETGVTQSPTHLIKTRGQQVTLRCSSQSGHNTVSWYQQALGQGPQFIFQYYREEENGRGNFPPRFSGLQFPNYSSELNVNALELDDSALYLCASSLGPGTGTYEQYFGPGTRLTVT.

The genes are TRBV29-1 and TRBJ2-3, with 12 bases matching TRBD2. V was clipped by 7 bases and J by 6 bases; unmatched bases: 11. Germline V gene sequence: CDR1 SQVTM, CDR2 ANQGSEA. The CDR3 length is 15 residues. DNA for the CDR3: TGCAGCGCTGGGGGACTAGCGGGTCTTGGGGATACGCAGTATTTT. Translation: CSAGGLAGLGDTQYF.